This entry is about one TCR beta chain. Its target is not known. CDR1 is MGHRA, CDR2 YSYEKL, per germline. The CDR3 has 16 residues. J lost 6 bases, V lost 2 bases, and 6 bases had no gene match. TCRdb keeps only in-frame clones here, not all; method: immunoSEQ multiplex PCR. The repertoire includes over 120,000 clones, 80% to 90% of them detected once, and roughly 1.7% sits in the top ten. The data belong to a study of T cell responses to AZD1222 COVID-19 vaccine. Study-wide results and caveats: Sampled repertoires all dated from after the peak T cell response. White British ancestry dominated among donors, who included more females, and clonal diversity was possibly underestimated. An increase in Spike-specific TCR breadth and depth was observed after two AZD1222 doses.

This clonotype originated in an adult in good health. Sequenced here: peripheral blood, sampled on day 0 of AZD1222 vaccination. This chain uses TRBV4-1 with TRBJ1-6; 8 bases align to TRBD1. CDR3: CASSQTRQGPNSPLHF. DNA for the CDR3: TGCGCCAGCAGCCAAACTCGACAGGGGCCTAATTCACCCCTCCACTTT.